The rows below give T cell receptor beta chains drawn from one sample of a study of T cells after yellow fever vaccination. Using its own MiXCR run on the 5' RACE reads, TCRdb lists one record per CDR3 protein. The sample has around 50,000 distinct CDR3 sequences, 5.5% to 7.5% seen once. Sequenced here: PBMCs, either bulk or a sorted T-cell subset (CD4+, CD8+, memory, or dextramer-sorted; not recorded which), sampled 45 days after the yellow fever booster vaccination. These receptors were collected from a man younger than 45 who received the YFV17D yellow fever vaccine. The CDR3 runs from the conserved cysteine through the conserved F or W.

>TRBJ1-2|TRBV10-3
CAISESAGMDGYTF
>TRBJ2-7|TRBV20-1
CSVGQGKYEQYF
>TRBJ1-5|TRBV12-3/TRBV12-4
CASSSTPNQPQHF
>TRBJ1-1|TRBV18
CASSPSDGLSAFF
>TRBJ1-1|TRBV7-2
CASSSPGPRGFF
>TRBJ1-1|TRBV30
CAWRGGSNTEAFF
>TRBJ2-1|TRBV20-1
CSAREKRVYRDEQFF
>TRBJ2-1|TRBV6-2/TRBV6-3
CASSKIGLNEQFF
>TRBJ2-1|TRBV12-3/TRBV12-4
CASSTTSGRVGLYNEQFF
>TRBJ2-3|TRBV10-1
CASSERGGGTDTQYF
>TRBJ2-2|TRBV20-1
CSARGRGGTGELFF
>TRBJ2-7|TRBV27
CASSGDHSYEQYF
>TRBJ2-3|TRBV7-8
CASSPPKADVQYF
>TRBJ2-7|TRBV20-1
CSATLNSYEQYF
>TRBJ1-3|TRBV30
CAWVPLRSGNTIYF
>TRBJ2-1|TRBV5-4
CASSYPTGGRRVEQFF
>TRBJ2-3|TRBV7-2
CASSLIDRSPTTDTQYF
>TRBJ2-1|TRBV29-1
CSVRSSGGSYNEQFF
>TRBJ2-3|TRBV6-1
CASSGTSGRALKDTQYF
>TRBJ2-7|TRBV7-2
CASSFMQPAGSNEQYF
>TRBJ1-5|TRBV24-1
CATSDPKVSSQPQHF
>TRBJ1-1|TRBV7-9
CASSVTGDRVKAFF
>TRBJ1-5|TRBV28
CASSLIGPGPQHF
>TRBJ2-3|TRBV7-2
CASSIRLEGGTQYF
>TRBJ2-1|TRBV27
CASSSGLAGINEQFF
>TRBJ1-6|TRBV7-8
CASSNWGVSPYNSPLHF
>TRBJ2-5|TRBV6-1
CASSQDRGGGLAQYF
>TRBJ1-2|TRBV20-1
CSASVQEGYGYTF
>TRBJ1-5|TRBV5-6
CASSWAQGKYSNQPQHF
>TRBJ2-5|TRBV20-1
CSAKRTSQETQYF
>TRBJ2-3|TRBV30
CAWSTSPRLTF
>TRBJ2-7|TRBV12-3/TRBV12-4
CASSLGGGPVVEQYF
>TRBJ2-3|TRBV7-9
CASSLGSGFTDTQYF
>TRBJ2-7|TRBV12-3/TRBV12-4
CASSFSNTVYEQYF
>TRBJ2-4|TRBV4-3
CASSKQRSDIQYF
>TRBJ2-2|TRBV12-3/TRBV12-4
CASTPGTAPGELFF
>TRBJ2-7|TRBV27
CASSWGLAGVSYEQYF
>TRBJ2-6|TRBV6-5
CASSYDPSGANVLTF
>TRBJ1-2|TRBV7-6
CASSPPGVAGNYGYTF
>TRBJ2-7|TRBV20-1
CSANRDSGREQYF
>TRBJ2-2|TRBV7-2
CASSYLAGGGAGELFF
>TRBJ2-3|TRBV3-1
CASSQAGTSAKKEYF
>TRBJ1-1|TRBV5-1
CASSPGRVVDTEAFF
>TRBJ2-1|TRBV20-1
CSARDLGGPGHNEQFF
>TRBJ2-1|TRBV7-2
CASSFTSGIEQFF
>TRBJ1-6|TRBV7-3
CASSFSTKRGWSYNSPLHF
>TRBJ2-7|TRBV11-2
CASSYASGSYEQYF
>TRBJ2-5|TRBV7-6
CASSFLGTEETQYF
>TRBJ2-5|TRBV12-5
CASGVGTSDQETQYF
>TRBJ2-1|TRBV19
CASSIVGTRAYNEQFF
>TRBJ1-2|TRBV29-1
CSVGSSTGNYGYTF